The clone carrying this TCR beta chain was counted between two and nine times. Uncontrolled infection, other autoimmune disease, pregnancy or lactation barred patients from enrollment. The TCR beta CDR3 regions underwent amplification using RNA transcripts as the source. The HTBI primer set was used in a first-round RT-PCR of the TCR CDR3. One entry per CDR3 protein, called by TCRdb with MiXCR from the multiplex PCR reads. The sample gives over 500,000 distinct CDR3 sequences, about 16% of which show up once; approximately 32% is in the top ten. These data originate in a study of T cells in Graves' hyperthyroidism and ophthalmopathy. Germline CDR1 LGHNA, CDR2 YSLEER. Unmatched junction bases numbered 4, after V lost 4 bases and J lost 4 bases. The CDR3 consists of 15 residues.

This sequence was found in a woman aged 25 to 39 with Graves' ophthalmopathy. This chain links TRBV4-3 with TRBJ2-2; 9 bases are shared with TRBD2. The material sequenced was blood. The CDR3 DNA is TGCGCCAGCAGCCCCGGACTAGCGCTCACCGGGGAGCTGTTTTTT. Its translation is CASSPGLALTGELFF.